The present TCR beta chain was sequenced within a study of T cell repertoires in cytomegalovirus infection. Study context: Both recently identified HLA-C-restricted and well-studied HLA-B-restricted CMV epitopes were used in the study. An indication of both CMV infection and matching HLA type came from public TCR beta signatures.

TCRdb processed the reads anew with MiXCR; each CDR3 protein has one entry. The table has roughly 120,000 distinct CDR3 sequences, about 28% seen once. Between the trimmed V and J ends, which lost 0 bases and 4 bases, there was a span of 9 bases. The CDR3 covers 14 residues. Germline assignment: CDR1 MNHEY and CDR2 SMNVEV (reference sequence). For this clonotype: What it recognizes is unknown.

Whole-study results and caveats: Across the ex vivo response, the dominant clonotypes were HLA-C-restricted CMV-specific TCR beta clonotypes.

This TCR was sampled from a human donor in good health (CMV status not recorded). Some clones in this sample may be carry-over from other donors' samples. This chain joins TRBV27 and TRBJ1-1; D uncertain. The input for sequencing was CD8+ T cells from cultured PBMCs, taken from culture after CMV antigen stimulation. The CDR3 DNA is TGTGCCAGCAGTTTATCAACAGTGGGCACTGAAGCTTTCTTT. It translates to CASSLSTVGTEAFF.